The sequence of this T cell receptor (beta chain) was determined in a study of blood T cell repertoires in COVID-19. Study as a whole: T cells, B-cell-depleted T cells, or PBMCs supplied cDNA or gDNA.

Data came from immunoSEQ multiplex PCR; TCRdb stores just in-frame clones and leaves some out. The sample contains about 140,000 clones, 80% to 85% of which appear only once. The CDR3 totals 18 residues. Germline V gives CDR1 SGHTA, CDR2 FQGTGA. Germline trimming cut 5 bases from V and 0 bases from J; bases unmatched to any gene: 14. The sequence came from a human donor in a cohort sampled during active COVID-19. The chain carries TRBV7-3 and TRBJ2-5; 8 positions match TRBD2. Sequencing was done on a sample of peripheral blood. The CDR3 region is CASSRGGRGASYQETQYF. DNA for the CDR3: TGTGCCAGCAGCCGCGGTGGGCGGGGGGCCTCGTACCAAGAGACCCAGTACTTC.